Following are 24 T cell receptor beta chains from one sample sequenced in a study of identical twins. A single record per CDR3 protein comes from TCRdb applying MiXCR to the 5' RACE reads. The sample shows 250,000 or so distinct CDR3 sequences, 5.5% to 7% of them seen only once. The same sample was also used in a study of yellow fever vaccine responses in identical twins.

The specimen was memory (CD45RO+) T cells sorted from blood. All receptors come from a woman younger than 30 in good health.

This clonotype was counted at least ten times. The CDR3 sequence: CASSRTGTSGPPGNEQFF. Here the CDR3 DNA reads TGCGCCAGCAGCCGCACCGGGACTAGCGGGCCCCCCGGGAATGAGCAGTTCTTC. V is TRBV5-1 and J is TRBJ2-1; 12 nucleotides agree with TRBD2. CDR1 is SGHRS, CDR2 YFSETQ, per germline. The CDR3 sequence is 18 residues long. The trim removed 4 bases at V and 7 bases at J, leaving 15 bases unmatched.

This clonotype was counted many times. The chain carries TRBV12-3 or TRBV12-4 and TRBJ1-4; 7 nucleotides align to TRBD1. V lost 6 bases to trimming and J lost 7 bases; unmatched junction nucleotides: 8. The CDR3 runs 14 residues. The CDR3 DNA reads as TGTGCCAGCAGGCACAGGGGAGGAGGTGAAAAACTGTTTTTT. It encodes CASRHRGGGEKLFF.

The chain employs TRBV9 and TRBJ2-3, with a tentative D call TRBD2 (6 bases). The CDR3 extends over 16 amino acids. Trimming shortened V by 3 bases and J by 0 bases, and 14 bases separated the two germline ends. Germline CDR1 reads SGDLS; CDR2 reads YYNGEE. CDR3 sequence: CASSERLSGSTDTQYF. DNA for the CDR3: TGTGCCAGCAGCGAGAGGTTAAGCGGGAGCACAGATACGCAGTATTTT.

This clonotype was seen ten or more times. CDR3 residues: CASTHRGRDGYTF. The CDR3, as DNA: TGTGCCAGCACCCACAGGGGGCGCGATGGCTACACCTTC. The gene calls are TRBV3-1 and TRBJ1-2, with 9 bases aligning to TRBD1. The germline V gene encodes CDR1 LGHDT and CDR2 YNNKEL (reference sequence). The CDR3 length is 13 residues. Losses at the gene ends were 7 bases for V and 6 bases for J; bases not matched to a gene: 6.

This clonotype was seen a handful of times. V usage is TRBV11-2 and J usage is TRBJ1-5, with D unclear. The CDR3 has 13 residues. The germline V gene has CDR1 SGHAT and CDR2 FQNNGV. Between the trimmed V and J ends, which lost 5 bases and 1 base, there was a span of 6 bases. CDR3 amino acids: CASSKMSNQPQHF. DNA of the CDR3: TGTGCCAGCAGCAAGATGAGCAATCAGCCCCAGCATTTT.

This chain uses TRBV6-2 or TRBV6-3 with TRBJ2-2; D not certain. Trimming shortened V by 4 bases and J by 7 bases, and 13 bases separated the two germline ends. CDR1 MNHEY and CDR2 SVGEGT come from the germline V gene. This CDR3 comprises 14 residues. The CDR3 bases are TGTGCCAGCAGTTGGGCGCGTGGGGTCGGGGAGCTGTTTTTT. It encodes CASSWARGVGELFF.

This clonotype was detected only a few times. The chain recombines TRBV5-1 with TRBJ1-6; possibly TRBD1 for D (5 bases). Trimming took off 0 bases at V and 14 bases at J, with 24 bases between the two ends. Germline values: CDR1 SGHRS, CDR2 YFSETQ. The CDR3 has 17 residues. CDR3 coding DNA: TGCGCCAGCAGCTTGGCCCTTTTCGGACGGGACTTGTTGGCCCTCCACTTT. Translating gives CASSLALFGRDLLALHF.

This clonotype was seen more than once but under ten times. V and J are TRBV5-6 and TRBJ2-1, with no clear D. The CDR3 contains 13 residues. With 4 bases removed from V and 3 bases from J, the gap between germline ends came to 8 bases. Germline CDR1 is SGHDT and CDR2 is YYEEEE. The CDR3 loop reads CASSPKVYNEQFF. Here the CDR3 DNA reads TGTGCCAGCAGCCCAAAGGTCTACAATGAGCAGTTCTTC.

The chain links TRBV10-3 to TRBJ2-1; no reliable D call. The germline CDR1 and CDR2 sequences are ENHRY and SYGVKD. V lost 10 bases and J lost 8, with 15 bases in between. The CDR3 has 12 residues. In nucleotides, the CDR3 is TGTGCCACCGCGGCCTTGAGGTATGAGCAGTTCTTC. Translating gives CATAALRYEQFF.

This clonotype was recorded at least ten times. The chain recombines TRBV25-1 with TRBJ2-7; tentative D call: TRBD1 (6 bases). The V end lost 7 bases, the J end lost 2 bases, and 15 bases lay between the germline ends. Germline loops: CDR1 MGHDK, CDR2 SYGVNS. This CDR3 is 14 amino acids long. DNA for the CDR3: TGTGCCAGCAAGGCCCCAGGGGCGGCCTACGAGCAGTACTTC. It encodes CASKAPGAAYEQYF.

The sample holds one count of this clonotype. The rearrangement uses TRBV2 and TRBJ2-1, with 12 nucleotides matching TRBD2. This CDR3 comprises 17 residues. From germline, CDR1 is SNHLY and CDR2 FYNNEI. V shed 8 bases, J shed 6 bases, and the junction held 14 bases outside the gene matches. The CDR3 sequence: CASRLPRTSGVCNEQFF. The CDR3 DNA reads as TGTGCCAGCCGACTACCTCGGACTAGCGGGGTTTGCAATGAGCAGTTCTTC.

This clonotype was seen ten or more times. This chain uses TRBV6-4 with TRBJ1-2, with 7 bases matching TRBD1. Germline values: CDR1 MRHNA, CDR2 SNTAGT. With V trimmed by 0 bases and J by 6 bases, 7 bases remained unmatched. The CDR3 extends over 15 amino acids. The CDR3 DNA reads TGTGCCAGCAGTGACTCACAGGGGACCGTCAATGGCTACACCTTC. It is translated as CASSDSQGTVNGYTF.

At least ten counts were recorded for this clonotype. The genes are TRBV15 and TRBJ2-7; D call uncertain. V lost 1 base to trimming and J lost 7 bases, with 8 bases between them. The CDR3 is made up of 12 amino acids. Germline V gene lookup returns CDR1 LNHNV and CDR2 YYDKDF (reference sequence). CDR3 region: CATSRGVGEQYV. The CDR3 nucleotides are TGTGCCACCAGCAGAGGGGTGGGAGAGCAGTACGTC.

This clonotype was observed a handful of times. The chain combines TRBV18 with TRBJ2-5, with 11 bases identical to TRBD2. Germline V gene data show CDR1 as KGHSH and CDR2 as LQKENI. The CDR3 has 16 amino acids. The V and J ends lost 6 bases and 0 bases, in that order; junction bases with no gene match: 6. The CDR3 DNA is TGTGCCAGCTCGGAACTAGCGGGGGTTCACCAAGAGACCCAGTACTTC. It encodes CASSELAGVHQETQYF. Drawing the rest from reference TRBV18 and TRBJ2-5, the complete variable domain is NAGVMQNPRHLVRRRGQEARLRCSPMKGHSHVYWYRQLPEEGLKFMVYLQKENIIDESGMPKERFSAEFPKEGPSILRIQQVVRGDSAAYFCASSELAGVHQETQYFGPGTRLLVL.

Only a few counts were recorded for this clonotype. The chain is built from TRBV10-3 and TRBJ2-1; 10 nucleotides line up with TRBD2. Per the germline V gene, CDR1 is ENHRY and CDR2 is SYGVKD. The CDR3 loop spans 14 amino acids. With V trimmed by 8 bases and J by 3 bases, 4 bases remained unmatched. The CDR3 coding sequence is TGTGCCATCGCCCCTAGCGGGAGCTACAATGAGCAGTTCTTC. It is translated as CAIAPSGSYNEQFF.

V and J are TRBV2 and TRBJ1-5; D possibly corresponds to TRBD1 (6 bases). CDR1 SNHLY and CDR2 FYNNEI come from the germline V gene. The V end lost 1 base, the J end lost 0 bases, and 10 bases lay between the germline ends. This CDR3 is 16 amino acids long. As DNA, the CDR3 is TGTGCCAGCAGTGAAGAGGGGGGGGATAGCAATCAGCCCCAGCATTTT. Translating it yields CASSEEGGDSNQPQHF.

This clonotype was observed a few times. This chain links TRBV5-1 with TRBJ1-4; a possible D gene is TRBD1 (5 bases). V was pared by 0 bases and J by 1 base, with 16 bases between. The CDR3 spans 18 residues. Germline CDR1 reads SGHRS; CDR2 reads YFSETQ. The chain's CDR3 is CASSLVATGGGTNEKLFF. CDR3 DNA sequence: TGCGCCAGCAGCTTGGTCGCAACAGGCGGAGGAACTAATGAAAAACTGTTTTTT.

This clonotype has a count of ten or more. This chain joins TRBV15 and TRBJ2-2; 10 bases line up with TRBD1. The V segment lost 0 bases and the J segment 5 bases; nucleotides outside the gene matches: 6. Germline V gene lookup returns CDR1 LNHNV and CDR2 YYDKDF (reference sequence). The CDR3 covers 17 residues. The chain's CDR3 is CATSRDWDRGGTGELFF. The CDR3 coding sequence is TGTGCCACCAGCAGAGATTGGGACAGGGGAGGAACCGGGGAGCTGTTTTTT.

The CDR3 DNA sequence: TGTGCCAGCAGGGGGTTCCAAGAGACCCAGTACTTC. Its protein is CASRGFQETQYF. J is TRBJ2-5 and V is TRBV28; D remains unclear. Germline CDR1 reads MDHEN; CDR2 reads SYDVKM. This CDR3 has 12 amino acids. V shed 6 bases and J shed 1 base, with 6 bases lying between them.

The CDR3 region has the DNA TGTGCCAGCCCACTGGGGACGGGTAATTCACCCCTCCACTTT. It yields the protein CASPLGTGNSPLHF. The chain is built from TRBV18 and TRBJ1-6; D might be TRBD1 (5 bases). The V end lost 8 bases, the J end lost 6 bases, and 14 bases lay between the germline ends. The CDR3 is 14 amino acids. Germline V gene lookup returns CDR1 KGHSH and CDR2 LQKENI. Using reference TRBV18 and TRBJ1-6 for the parts outside the CDR3, the full variable domain is NAGVMQNPRHLVRRRGQEARLRCSPMKGHSHVYWYRQLPEEGLKFMVYLQKENIIDESGMPKERFSAEFPKEGPSILRIQQVVRGDSAAYFCASPLGTGNSPLHFGNGTRLTVT.

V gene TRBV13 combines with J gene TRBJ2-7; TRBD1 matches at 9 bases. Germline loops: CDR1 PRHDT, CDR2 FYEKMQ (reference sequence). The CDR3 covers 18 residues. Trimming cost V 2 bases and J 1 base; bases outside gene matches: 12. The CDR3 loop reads CASSLTVTGGLRSYEQYF. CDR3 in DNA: TGTGCCAGCAGCTTAACGGTTACAGGGGGCTTAAGGTCCTACGAGCAGTACTTC.

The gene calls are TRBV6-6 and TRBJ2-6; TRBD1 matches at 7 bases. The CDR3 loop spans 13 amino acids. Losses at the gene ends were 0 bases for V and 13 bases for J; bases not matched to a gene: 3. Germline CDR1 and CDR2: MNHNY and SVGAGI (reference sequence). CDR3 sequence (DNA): TGTGCCAGCAGTTACTCGACAGGGATAGTCCTGACTTTC. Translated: CASSYSTGIVLTF.

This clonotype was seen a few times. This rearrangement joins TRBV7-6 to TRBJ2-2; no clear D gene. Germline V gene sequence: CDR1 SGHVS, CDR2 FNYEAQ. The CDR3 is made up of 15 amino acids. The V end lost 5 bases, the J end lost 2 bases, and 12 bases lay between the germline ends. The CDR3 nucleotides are TGTGCCAGCAGCCCACGGACGGATAACACCGGGGAGCTGTTTTTT. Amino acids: CASSPRTDNTGELFF. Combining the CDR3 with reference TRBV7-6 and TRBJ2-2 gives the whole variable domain GAGVSQSPRYKVTKRGQDVALRCDPISGHVSLYWYRQALGQGPEFLTYFNYEAQQDKSGLPNDRFSAERPEGSISTLTIQRTEQRDSAMYRCASSPRTDNTGELFFGEGSRLTVL.

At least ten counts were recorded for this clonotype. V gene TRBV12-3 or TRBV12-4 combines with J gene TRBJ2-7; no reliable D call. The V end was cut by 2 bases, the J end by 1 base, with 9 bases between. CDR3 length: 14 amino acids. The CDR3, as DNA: TGTGCCAGCAGTTTACGGCAGACTTCCTACGAGCAGTACTTC. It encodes CASSLRQTSYEQYF.